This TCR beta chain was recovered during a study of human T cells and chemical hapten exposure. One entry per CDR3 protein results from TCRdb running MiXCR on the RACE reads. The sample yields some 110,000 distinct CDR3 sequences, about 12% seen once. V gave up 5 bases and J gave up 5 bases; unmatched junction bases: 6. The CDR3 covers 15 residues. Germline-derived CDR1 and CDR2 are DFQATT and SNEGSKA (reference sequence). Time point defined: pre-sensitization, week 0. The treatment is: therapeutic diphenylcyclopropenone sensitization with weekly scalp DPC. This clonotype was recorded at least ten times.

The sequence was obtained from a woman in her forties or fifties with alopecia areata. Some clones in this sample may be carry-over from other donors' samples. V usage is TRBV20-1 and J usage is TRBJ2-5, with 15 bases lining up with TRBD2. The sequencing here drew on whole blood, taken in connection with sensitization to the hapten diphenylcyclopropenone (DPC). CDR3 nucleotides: TGCAGTGCTGACGGACTAGCGGGAGGGGTGGAGACCCAGTACTTC. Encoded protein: CSADGLAGGVETQYF.